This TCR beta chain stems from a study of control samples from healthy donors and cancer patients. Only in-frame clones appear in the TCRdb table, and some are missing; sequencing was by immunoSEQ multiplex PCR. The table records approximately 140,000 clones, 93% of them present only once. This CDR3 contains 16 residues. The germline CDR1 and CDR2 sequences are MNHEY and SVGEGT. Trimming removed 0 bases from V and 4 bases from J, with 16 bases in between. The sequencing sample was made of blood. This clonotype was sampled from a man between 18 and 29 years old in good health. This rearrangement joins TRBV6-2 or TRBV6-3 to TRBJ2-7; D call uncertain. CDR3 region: CASSYSSFRVTYEQYF. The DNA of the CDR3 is TGTGCCAGCAGTTACTCGAGTTTCCGAGTCACGTACGAGCAGTACTTC.